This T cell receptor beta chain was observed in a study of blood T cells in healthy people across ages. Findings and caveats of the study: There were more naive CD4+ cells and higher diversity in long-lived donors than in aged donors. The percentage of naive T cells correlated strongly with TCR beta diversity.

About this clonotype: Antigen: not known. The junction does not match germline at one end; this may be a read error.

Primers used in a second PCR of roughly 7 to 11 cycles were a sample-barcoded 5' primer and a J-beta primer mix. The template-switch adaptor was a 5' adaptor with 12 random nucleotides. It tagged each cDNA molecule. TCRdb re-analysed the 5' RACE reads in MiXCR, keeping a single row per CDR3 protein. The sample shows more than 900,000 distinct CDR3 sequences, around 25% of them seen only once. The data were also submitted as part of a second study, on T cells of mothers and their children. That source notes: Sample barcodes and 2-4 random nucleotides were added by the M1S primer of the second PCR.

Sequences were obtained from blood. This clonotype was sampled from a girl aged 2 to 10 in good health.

Written as DNA, the CDR3 is TGCAGCGTGGTTAGCGGGACCCTTTCCTACGCGCAGTACTTC. It encodes CSVVSGTLSYAQYF. The chain recombines TRBV29-1 with TRBJ2-7; 8 bases map to TRBD2. Per germline, CDR1 SQVTM and CDR2 ANQGSEA. This CDR3 comprises 14 residues.